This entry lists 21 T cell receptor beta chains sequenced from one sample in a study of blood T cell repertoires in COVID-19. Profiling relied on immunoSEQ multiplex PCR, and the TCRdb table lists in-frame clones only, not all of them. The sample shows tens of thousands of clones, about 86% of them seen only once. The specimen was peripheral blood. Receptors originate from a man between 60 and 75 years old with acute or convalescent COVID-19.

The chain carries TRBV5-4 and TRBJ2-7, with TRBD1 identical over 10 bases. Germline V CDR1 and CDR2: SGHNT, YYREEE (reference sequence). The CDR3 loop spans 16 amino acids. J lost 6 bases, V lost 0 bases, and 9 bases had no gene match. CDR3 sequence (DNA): TGTGCCAGCAGCTTGGGACAGGGGGCCGGGTATGGCGAGCAGTACTTC. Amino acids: CASSLGQGAGYGEQYF. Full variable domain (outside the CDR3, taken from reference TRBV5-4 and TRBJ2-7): ETGVTQSPTHLIKTRGQQVTLRCSSQSGHNTVSWYQQALGQGPQFIFQYYREEENGRGNFPPRFSGLQFPNYSSELNVNALELDDSALYLCASSLGQGAGYGEQYFGPGTRLTVT.

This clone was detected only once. As DNA, the CDR3 is TGCAGCGTTGATTCCTCCCCGGGGAATGAGCAGTTCTTC. Translation gives CSVDSSPGNEQFF. The chain carries TRBV29-1 and TRBJ2-1; possible D gene TRBD2, 5 bases. Trimming cost V 3 bases and J 7 bases, with 13 bases left between them. The CDR3 runs 13 residues. Per germline, CDR1 SQVTM and CDR2 ANQGSEA.

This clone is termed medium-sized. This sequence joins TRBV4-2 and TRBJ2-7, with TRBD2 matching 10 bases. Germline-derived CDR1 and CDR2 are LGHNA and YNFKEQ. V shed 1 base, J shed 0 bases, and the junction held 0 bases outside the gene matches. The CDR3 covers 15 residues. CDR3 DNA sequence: TGTGCCAGCAGCCAAGGACTAGCGGGCTCCTACGAGCAGTACTTC. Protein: CASSQGLAGSYEQYF.

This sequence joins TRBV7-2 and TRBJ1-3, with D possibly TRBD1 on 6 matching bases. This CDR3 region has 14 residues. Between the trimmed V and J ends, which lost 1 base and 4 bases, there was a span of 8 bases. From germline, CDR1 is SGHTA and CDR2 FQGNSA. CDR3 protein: CASSLEDRGNTIYF. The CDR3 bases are TGTGCCAGCAGCTTAGAAGACAGGGGAAACACCATATATTTT. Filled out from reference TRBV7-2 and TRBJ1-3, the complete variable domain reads GAGVSQSPSNKVTEKGKDVELRCDPISGHTALYWYRQSLGQGLEFLIYFQGNSAPDKSGLPSDRFSAERTGGSVSTLTIQRTQQEDSAVYLCASSLEDRGNTIYFGEGSWLTVV.

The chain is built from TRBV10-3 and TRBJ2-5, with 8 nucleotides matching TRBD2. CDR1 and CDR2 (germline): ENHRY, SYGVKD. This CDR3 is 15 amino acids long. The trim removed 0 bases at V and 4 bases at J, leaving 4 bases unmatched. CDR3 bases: TGTGCCATCAGTGAGTCGATTCGGGGGGGAGAGACCCAGTACTTC. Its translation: CAISESIRGGETQYF.

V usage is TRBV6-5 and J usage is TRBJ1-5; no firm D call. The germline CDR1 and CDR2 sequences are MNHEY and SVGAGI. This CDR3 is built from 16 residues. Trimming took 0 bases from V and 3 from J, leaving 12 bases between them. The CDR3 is CASSYSSAGINQPQHF. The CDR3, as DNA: TGTGCCAGCAGTTACTCGAGTGCCGGGATCAATCAGCCCCAGCATTTT.

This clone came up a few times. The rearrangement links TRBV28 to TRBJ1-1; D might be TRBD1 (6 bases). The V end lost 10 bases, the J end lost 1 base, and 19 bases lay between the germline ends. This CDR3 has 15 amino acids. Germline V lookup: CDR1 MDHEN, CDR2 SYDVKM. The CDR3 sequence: CAITLPGTTNTEAFF. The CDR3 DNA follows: TGTGCCATCACCCTTCCCGGGACAACGAACACTGAAGCTTTCTTT.

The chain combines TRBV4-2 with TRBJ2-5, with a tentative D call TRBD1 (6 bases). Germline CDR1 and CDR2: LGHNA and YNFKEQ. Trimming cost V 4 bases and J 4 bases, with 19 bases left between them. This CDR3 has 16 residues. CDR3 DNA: TGTGCCAGCAGCCTCGGACAGACTAAGATGGTAGAGACCCAGTACTTC. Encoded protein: CASSLGQTKMVETQYF.

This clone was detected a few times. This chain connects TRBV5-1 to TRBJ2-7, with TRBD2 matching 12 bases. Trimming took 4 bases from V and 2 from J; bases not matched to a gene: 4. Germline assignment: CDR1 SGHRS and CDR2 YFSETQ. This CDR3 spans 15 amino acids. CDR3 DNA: TGCGCCAGCAGCAGTACTAGCGGGAGGACCTACGAGCAGTACTTC. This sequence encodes CASSSTSGRTYEQYF.

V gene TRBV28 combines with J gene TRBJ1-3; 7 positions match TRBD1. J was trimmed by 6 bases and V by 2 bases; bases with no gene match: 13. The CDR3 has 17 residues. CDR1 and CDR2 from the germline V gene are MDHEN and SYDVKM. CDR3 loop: CASSLLTGLRSQNTIYF. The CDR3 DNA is TGTGCCAGCAGTTTACTGACAGGGCTTAGAAGTCAAAACACCATATATTTT.

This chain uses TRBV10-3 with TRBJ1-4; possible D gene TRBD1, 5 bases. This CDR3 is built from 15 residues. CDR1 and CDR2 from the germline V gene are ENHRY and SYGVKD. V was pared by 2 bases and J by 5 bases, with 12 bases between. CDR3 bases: TGTGCCATCAGTGAGGGGCCAGGGCTAAATGAAAAACTGTTTTTT. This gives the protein CAISEGPGLNEKLFF.

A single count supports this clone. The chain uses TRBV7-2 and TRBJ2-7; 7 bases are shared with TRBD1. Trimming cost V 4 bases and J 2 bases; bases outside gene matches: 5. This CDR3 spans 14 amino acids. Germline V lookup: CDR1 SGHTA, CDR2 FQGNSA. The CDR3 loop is CASSSRQGTYEQYF. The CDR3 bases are TGTGCCAGCAGCTCCCGACAGGGTACCTACGAGCAGTACTTC. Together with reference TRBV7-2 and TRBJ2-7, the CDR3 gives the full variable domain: GAGVSQSPSNKVTEKGKDVELRCDPISGHTALYWYRQSLGQGLEFLIYFQGNSAPDKSGLPSDRFSAERTGGSVSTLTIQRTQQEDSAVYLCASSSRQGTYEQYFGPGTRLTVT.

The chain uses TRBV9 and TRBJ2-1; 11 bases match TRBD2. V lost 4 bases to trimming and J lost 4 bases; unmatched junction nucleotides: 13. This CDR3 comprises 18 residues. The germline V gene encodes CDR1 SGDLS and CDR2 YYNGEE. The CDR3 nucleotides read TGTGCCAGCAGCCGTACCCCCCCGGGACTAGCGGAGTACAATGAGCAGTTCTTC. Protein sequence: CASSRTPPGLAEYNEQFF.

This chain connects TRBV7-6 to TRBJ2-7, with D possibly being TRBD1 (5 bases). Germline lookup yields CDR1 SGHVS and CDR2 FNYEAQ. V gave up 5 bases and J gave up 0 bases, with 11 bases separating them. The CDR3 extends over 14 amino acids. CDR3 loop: CASSQTESSYEQYF. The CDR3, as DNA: TGTGCCAGCAGCCAGACAGAGAGCTCCTACGAGCAGTACTTC.

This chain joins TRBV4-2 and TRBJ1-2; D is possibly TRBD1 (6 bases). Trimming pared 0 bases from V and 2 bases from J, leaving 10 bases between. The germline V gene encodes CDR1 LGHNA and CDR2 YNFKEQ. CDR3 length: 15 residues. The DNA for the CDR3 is TGTGCCAGCAGCCAAGATCAGAGGGGGAACTATGGCTACACCTTC. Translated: CASSQDQRGNYGYTF.

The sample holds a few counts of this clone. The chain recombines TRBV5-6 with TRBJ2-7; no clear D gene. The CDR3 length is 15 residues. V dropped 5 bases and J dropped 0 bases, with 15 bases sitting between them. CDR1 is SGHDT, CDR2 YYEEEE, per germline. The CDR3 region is CASSYGLQSSYEQYF. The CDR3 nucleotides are TGTGCCAGCAGTTATGGCCTACAGAGCTCCTACGAGCAGTACTTC.

Here the CDR3 reads CASSLAWRETGETQYF. CDR3 nucleotides: TGCGCCAGCAGCTTGGCCTGGCGGGAGACGGGAGAGACCCAGTACTTC. The genes are TRBV5-1 and TRBJ2-5; 7 positions match TRBD2. The junction had 9 bases not matched to a gene; V was cut back by 0 bases and J by 4 bases. The CDR3 is 16 residues long. Looked up from germline, CDR1 is SGHRS and CDR2 is YFSETQ.

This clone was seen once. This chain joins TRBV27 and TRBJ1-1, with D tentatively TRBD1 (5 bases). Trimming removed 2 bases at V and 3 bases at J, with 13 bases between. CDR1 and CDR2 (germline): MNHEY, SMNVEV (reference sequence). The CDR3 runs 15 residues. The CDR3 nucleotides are TGTGCCAGCAGTTTACGGCCACAGGCCCACACTGAAGCTTTCTTT. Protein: CASSLRPQAHTEAFF.

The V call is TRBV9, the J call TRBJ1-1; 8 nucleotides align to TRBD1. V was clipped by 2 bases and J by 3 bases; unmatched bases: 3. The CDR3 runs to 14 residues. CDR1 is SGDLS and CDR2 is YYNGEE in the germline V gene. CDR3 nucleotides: TGTGCCAGCAGCGTGAGGGACAGGTACACTGAAGCTTTCTTT. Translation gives CASSVRDRYTEAFF.

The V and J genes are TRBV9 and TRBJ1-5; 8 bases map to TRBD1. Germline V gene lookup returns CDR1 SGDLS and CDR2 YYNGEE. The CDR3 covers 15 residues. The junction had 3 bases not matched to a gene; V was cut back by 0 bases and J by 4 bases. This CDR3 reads CASSVGTGFNQPQHF. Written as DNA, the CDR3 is TGTGCCAGCAGCGTAGGGACAGGGTTTAATCAGCCCCAGCATTTT.

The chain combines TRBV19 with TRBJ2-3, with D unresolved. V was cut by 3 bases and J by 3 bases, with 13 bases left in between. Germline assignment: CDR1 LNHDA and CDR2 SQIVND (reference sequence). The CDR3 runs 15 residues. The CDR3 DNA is TGTGCCAGTAGTATCACCCCAGTCCAGACAGATACGCAGTATTTT. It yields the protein CASSITPVQTDTQYF.